Sequencing of this T cell receptor (beta chain) was carried out in a study of shared clonotypes between healthy human individuals. The donors were all Caucasian adults (living in Nashville, Tennessee). The CDR3 length is 14 residues. The ends lost 6 bases at V and 3 bases at J; junction bases unmatched: 6. CDR1 SGHTA and CDR2 FQGNSA come from the germline V gene. Assay used: immunoSEQ multiplex PCR; TCRdb lists only in-frame clones, some missing. Of millions of clones listed, 85% to 95% are singletons. The source is a young man in good health. The sample consisted of naive CD4+ T cells sorted from blood. Subset specified: CD45RA+ positively selected. The rearrangement joins TRBV7-2 to TRBJ2-7; TRBD1 aligns across 9 bases. In DNA form, the CDR3 reads TGTGCCAGCAGTTCCGCGACAGGGGGCTACGAGCAGTACTTC. The encoded protein is CASSSATGGYEQYF. Supplemented by reference TRBV7-2 and TRBJ2-7, the full variable domain reads GAGVSQSPSNKVTEKGKDVELRCDPISGHTALYWYRQSLGQGLEFLIYFQGNSAPDKSGLPSDRFSAERTGGSVSTLTIQRTQQEDSAVYLCASSSATGGYEQYFGPGTRLTVT.